Listed here are 30 T cell receptor beta chains from one sample, sequenced in a study of a mutant IDH1 vaccine in newly diagnosed glioma. The protocol was immunoSEQ multiplex PCR, while the TCRdb copy is restricted to in-frame clones and leaves out a portion. Of approximately 44,000 clones in the sample, 60% to 85% are singletons; the top ten hold 12%. The time point here: week 35, safety follow-up. A 20-mer mutant IDH1 peptide at 300 ug was injected subcutaneously with topical imiquimod. Their target antigens are unknown. The sequencing here drew on PBMCs, taken from a glioma patient whose treatment included an IDH1 peptide vaccine. The source is a man aged 35-49 years with glioma.

The J gene is TRBJ2-1, the V gene TRBV7-7; 13 bases are shared with TRBD2. The CDR3 is 17 residues long. CDR1 SSHAT and CDR2 FNYEAQ come from the germline V gene (reference sequence). V lost 5 bases and J lost 4; bases outside the gene matches: 8. The CDR3 spells CASSPATSGRAYNEQFF. The CDR3 DNA is TGTGCCAGCAGCCCAGCTACTAGCGGGAGGGCTTACAATGAGCAGTTCTTC.

The chain joins TRBV18 to TRBJ2-3; 12 bases map to TRBD2. Germline CDR1 and CDR2: KGHSH and LQKENI. CDR3 length: 18 amino acids. Germline trimming cut 3 bases from V and 5 bases from J; bases unmatched to any gene: 12. This CDR3 reads CASSPIELAGGQGDTQYF. DNA of the CDR3: TGTGCCAGCTCACCCATCGAGCTAGCGGGAGGGCAAGGAGATACGCAGTATTTT.

This chain connects TRBV13 to TRBJ1-3, with TRBD1 as a possible D gene (5 bases). The CDR3 runs to 15 residues. The germline V gene encodes CDR1 PRHDT and CDR2 FYEKMQ (reference sequence). V lost 5 bases and J lost 4, with 15 bases in between. This chain's CDR3 is CASSEGTLPGNTIYF. CDR3 nucleotide sequence: TGTGCCAGCAGCGAGGGGACTCTTCCCGGAAACACCATATATTTT.

This sequence joins TRBV19 and TRBJ1-1; D uncertain. Trimming left V 2 bases short and J 1 base short, with 11 bases between. Germline V CDR1 and CDR2: LNHDA, SQIVND (reference sequence). The CDR3 has 15 amino acids. The DNA for the CDR3 is TGTGCCAGTAGTATAAGCCGGACGGCGAACACTGAAGCTTTCTTT. Its translation is CASSISRTANTEAFF.

This chain links TRBV7-2 with TRBJ1-3, with a weak D call TRBD1 (5 bases). The germline V gene has CDR1 SGHTA and CDR2 FQGNSA. This CDR3 is 16 amino acids long. Between the trimmed V and J ends, which lost 1 base and 4 bases, there was a span of 14 bases. CDR3 DNA: TGTGCCAGCAGCTTAGGTTGGGGGTCCACAGGAAACACCATATATTTT. Its protein product is CASSLGWGSTGNTIYF.

The chain combines TRBV6-1 with TRBJ2-1; possibly TRBD2 for D (7 bases). Germline V gene data show CDR1 as MNHNS and CDR2 as SASEGT. The CDR3 runs 14 residues. The V and J ends lost 6 bases and 8 bases respectively, with 17 bases between them. The CDR3 sequence: CASRMGGALDEQFF. The CDR3, as DNA: TGTGCCAGCAGGATGGGGGGGGCGCTGGATGAGCAGTTCTTC.

The gene calls are TRBV6-5 and TRBJ1-1; no clear D gene. This CDR3 has 14 residues. The germline V gene has CDR1 MNHEY and CDR2 SVGAGI. V was shortened by 5 bases and J by 1 base, with 11 bases between the two germline ends. CDR3 sequence (DNA): TGTGCCAGCAGTCCCGACGCGTGGAACACTGAAGCTTTCTTT. The encoded protein is CASSPDAWNTEAFF.

This chain links TRBV4-2 with TRBJ2-3; tentatively, D is TRBD2 (6 bases). The V and J ends lost 5 bases and 3 bases respectively, with 9 bases between them. The germline V gene encodes CDR1 LGHNA and CDR2 YNFKEQ. CDR3 size: 13 residues. CDR3 amino acids: CASSSGETDTQYF. In nucleotides, the CDR3 is TGTGCCAGCAGCTCGGGGGAGACAGATACGCAGTATTTT.

V is TRBV19 and J is TRBJ1-5; a possible D gene is TRBD1 (5 bases). Germline V CDR1 and CDR2: LNHDA, SQIVND (reference sequence). The CDR3 is 12 residues long. V dropped 4 bases and J dropped 9 bases, with 10 bases sitting between them. For the CDR3, the DNA is TGTGCCAGTAGTACCGGGACGTCGCCCCAGCATTTT. This gives the protein CASSTGTSPQHF. Supplemented by reference TRBV19 and TRBJ1-5, the full variable domain reads DGGITQSPKYLFRKEGQNVTLSCEQNLNHDAMYWYRQDPGQGLRLIYYSQIVNDFQKGDIAEGYSVSREKKESFPLTVTSAQKNPTAFYLCASSTGTSPQHFGDGTRLSIL.

The V call is TRBV5-1, the J call TRBJ2-1; D remains unclear. Germline lookup yields CDR1 SGHRS and CDR2 YFSETQ. Trimming pared 0 bases from V and 1 base from J, leaving 8 bases between. This CDR3 has 15 amino acids. CDR3 DNA: TGCGCCAGCAGCTTGGGTCTATCATCCTACAATGAGCAGTTCTTC. Its translation: CASSLGLSSYNEQFF. The full variable domain, its missing parts supplied by reference TRBV5-1 and TRBJ2-1, is KAGVTQTPRYLIKTRGQQVTLSCSPISGHRSVSWYQQTPGQGLQFLFEYFSETQRNKGNFPGRFSGRQFSNSRSEMNVSTLELGDSALYLCASSLGLSSYNEQFFGPGTRLTVL.

DNA for the CDR3: TGTGCCAGTACTGAGTTGGACGGTGAGCAGTTCTTC. This encodes CASTELDGEQFF. V gene TRBV19 combines with J gene TRBJ2-1; D remains ambiguous. The CDR3 totals 12 residues. Trimming cost V 7 bases and J 9 bases, with 13 bases left between them. The germline V gene encodes CDR1 LNHDA and CDR2 SQIVND (reference sequence).

This clone was observed a handful of times. The rearrangement joins TRBV9 to TRBJ1-3; no clear D. The CDR3 runs 13 residues. The germline V gene has CDR1 SGDLS and CDR2 YYNGEE. V was shortened by 4 bases and J by 2 bases, with 7 bases between the two germline ends. The CDR3 protein is CASSPRPGNTIYF. CDR3 nucleotides: TGTGCCAGCAGCCCCCGACCTGGAAACACCATATATTTT. Full variable domain (remainder filled in from reference TRBV9 and TRBJ1-3): DSGVTQTPKHLITATGQRVTLRCSPRSGDLSVYWYQQSLDQGLQFLIQYYNGEERAKGNILERFSAQQFPDLHSELNLSSLELGDSALYFCASSPRPGNTIYFGEGSWLTVV.

The chain joins TRBV18 to TRBJ1-1; TRBD1 matches 7 bases. The CDR3 extends over 16 amino acids. CDR1 is KGHSH, CDR2 LQKENI, per germline. The ends lost 4 bases at V and 0 bases at J; junction bases unmatched: 8. The CDR3: CASSLGQPFLNTEAFF. In DNA form, the CDR3 reads TGTGCCAGCTCACTGGGACAGCCTTTCCTGAACACTGAAGCTTTCTTT.

The genes are TRBV5-6 and TRBJ1-3; no firm D call. The CDR3 totals 14 residues. V was trimmed by 0 bases and J by 4 bases, leaving 8 bases between them. The germline V gene encodes CDR1 SGHDT and CDR2 YYEEEE. CDR3 protein: CASSLGAAGNTIYF. Here the CDR3 DNA reads TGTGCCAGCAGCTTGGGGGCGGCGGGAAACACCATATATTTT.

This clone came up a few times. This chain joins TRBV13 and TRBJ1-2; D is uncertain. V was trimmed by 2 bases and J by 6 bases, leaving 16 bases between them. CDR3 length equals 15 residues. CDR1 and CDR2 from the germline V gene are PRHDT and FYEKMQ (reference sequence). CDR3 nucleotide sequence: TGTGCCAGCAGCTTAAGAGGTCCCGGCGCTGATGGCTACACCTTC. Protein: CASSLRGPGADGYTF. Using reference TRBV13 and TRBJ1-2 for the parts outside the CDR3, the full variable domain is AAGVIQSPRHLIKEKRETATLKCYPIPRHDTVYWYQQGPGQDPQFLISFYEKMQSDKGSIPDRFSAQQFSDYHSELNMSSLELGDSALYFCASSLRGPGADGYTFGSGTRLTVV.

This chain uses TRBV5-6 with TRBJ2-1; possibly TRBD2 for D (6 bases). V lost 4 bases, J lost 10 bases, and 15 bases lay in between. This CDR3 spans 13 amino acids. Germline CDR1 is SGHDT and CDR2 is YYEEEE. Written as DNA, the CDR3 is TGTGCCAGCAGCCCCCCCCGACTAGTCGAGCAGTTCTTC. Encoded protein: CASSPPRLVEQFF.

The V call is TRBV27, the J call TRBJ1-1, with D uncertain. The CDR3 contains 11 residues. CDR1 and CDR2 from the germline V gene are MNHEY and SMNVEV (reference sequence). V was clipped by 4 bases and J by 6 bases, with 6 bases between them. The CDR3 sequence is CASSSPAEAFF. Here the CDR3 DNA reads TGTGCCAGCAGTTCCCCGGCTGAAGCTTTCTTT.

This sequence joins TRBV7-9 and TRBJ1-2, with D unresolved. Trimming left V 2 bases short and J 5 bases short, with 6 bases between. The CDR3 contains 12 residues. The germline CDR1 and CDR2 sequences are SEHNR and FQNEAQ (reference sequence). The CDR3 DNA reads TGTGCCAGCAGCTTACTAACATATGGCTACACCTTC. Protein: CASSLLTYGYTF.

The chain recombines TRBV5-4 with TRBJ2-3, with 11 bases lining up with TRBD2. Trimming took 3 bases from V and 6 from J; bases not matched to a gene: 6. The germline V gene has CDR1 SGHNT and CDR2 YYREEE (reference sequence). This CDR3 is built from 15 residues. The CDR3 here is CASSSTSGSPDTQYF. The CDR3 DNA sequence: TGTGCCAGCAGCTCCACTAGCGGGAGTCCGGATACGCAGTATTTT.

To note about this clone: The junction shows a germline mismatch at one end, possibly a read error. This same CDR3 is encoded by further DNA sequences in the sample. The genes are TRBV2 and TRBJ1-2; a weak D match, TRBD1 (6 bases). Germline V gene sequence: CDR1 SNHLY, CDR2 FYNNEI. This CDR3 contains 13 residues. The CDR3 loop is CASSTRNRDGYTF. CDR3 DNA: TGTGCAAGCAGTACGAGGAACAGGGACGGCTACACCTTC. Using reference TRBV2 and TRBJ1-2 for the parts outside the CDR3, the full variable domain is EPEVTQTPSHQVTQMGQEVILRCVPISNHLYFYWYRQILGQKVEFLVSFYNNEISEKSEIFDDQFSVERPDGSNFTLKIRSTKLEDSAMYFCASSTRNRDGYTFGSGTRLTVV.

The V call is TRBV11-3, the J call TRBJ2-5; 7 bases map to TRBD2. In germline, CDR1 is SGHNT, CDR2 YENEEA. The CDR3 totals 14 residues. J lost 2 bases, V lost 4 bases, and 4 bases had no gene match. The DNA for the CDR3 is TGTGCCAGCAGCTGGACTAGGAGTCAAGAGACCCAGTACTTC. It specifies CASSWTRSQETQYF. The whole variable domain, filled in from reference TRBV11-3 and TRBJ2-5, reads EAGVVQSPRYKIIEKKQPVAFWCNPISGHNTLYWYLQNLGQGPELLIRYENEEAVDDSQLPKDRFSAERLKGVDSTLKIQPAELGDSAVYLCASSWTRSQETQYFGPGTRLLVL.

This CDR3 reads CASSPRAGRLAGTREFF. In nucleotides, the CDR3 is TGTGCCAGCAGCCCCCGGGCAGGGAGACTAGCGGGAACGAGGGAGTTCTTC. The chain links TRBV7-9 to TRBJ2-1; 11 nucleotides agree with TRBD2. In germline, CDR1 is SEHNR, CDR2 FQNEAQ (reference sequence). The J segment lost 14 bases and the V segment lost 5 bases, leaving 20 bases of the junction unmatched. The CDR3 runs to 17 residues.

This clone appeared a few times. V gene TRBV2 combines with J gene TRBJ2-5; perhaps TRBD2 as D (6 bases). V was shortened by 7 bases and J by 5 bases, with 20 bases between the two germline ends. There are 15 residues in the CDR3. Germline V gene lookup returns CDR1 SNHLY and CDR2 FYNNEI. The CDR3 loop is CASTPNGSGGETQYF. CDR3 coding DNA: TGTGCCAGCACCCCTAATGGTAGCGGAGGTGAGACCCAGTACTTC. Together with reference TRBV2 and TRBJ2-5, the CDR3 gives the full variable domain: EPEVTQTPSHQVTQMGQEVILRCVPISNHLYFYWYRQILGQKVEFLVSFYNNEISEKSEIFDDQFSVERPDGSNFTLKIRSTKLEDSAMYFCASTPNGSGGETQYFGPGTRLLVL.

The J gene is TRBJ1-1, the V gene TRBV18, with 9 bases that match TRBD1. Germline lookup yields CDR1 KGHSH and CDR2 LQKENI. The CDR3 totals 15 residues. Trimming took 4 bases from V and 4 from J; bases not matched to a gene: 7. The CDR3 DNA sequence: TGTGCCAGCTCACAAGAACAGGGGGCGAGCACTGAAGCTTTCTTT. Translating it yields CASSQEQGASTEAFF.

The rearrangement joins TRBV5-5 to TRBJ1-5; 7 nucleotides match TRBD1. The junction had 7 bases not matched to a gene; V was cut back by 2 bases and J by 2 bases. This CDR3 comprises 16 residues. Germline values: CDR1 SGHKS, CDR2 YYEKEE (reference sequence). The CDR3 sequence: CASSFVPGTGNQPQHF. The CDR3, as DNA: TGTGCCAGCAGCTTCGTCCCTGGGACAGGCAATCAGCCCCAGCATTTT.

This chain's CDR3 is CASSPSYHRAREQYF. CDR3 nucleotides: TGTGCCAGCAGCCCAAGCTATCACAGGGCCCGCGAGCAGTACTTC. The J gene is TRBJ2-7, the V gene TRBV5-6; tentative D call: TRBD1 (6 bases). This CDR3 is built from 15 residues. Trimming shortened V by 4 bases and J by 6 bases, and 20 bases separated the two germline ends. Per germline, CDR1 SGHDT and CDR2 YYEEEE.

V gene TRBV4-3 combines with J gene TRBJ1-2; weak D call: TRBD1 (6 bases). Trimming pared 0 bases from V and 4 bases from J, leaving 9 bases between. This CDR3 region has 14 residues. Germline V CDR1 and CDR2: LGHNA, YSLEER. The CDR3 loop reads CASSQDLDSYGYTF. As DNA, the CDR3 is TGCGCCAGCAGCCAAGATCTGGACAGCTATGGCTACACCTTC.

This chain connects TRBV4-1 to TRBJ2-5; possibly TRBD1 for D (5 bases). Per the germline V gene, CDR1 is MGHRA and CDR2 is YSYEKL. V gave up 1 base and J gave up 5 bases, with 20 bases separating them. The CDR3 has 17 amino acids. The CDR3 nucleotides read TGCGCCAGCAGCCAAGGGCTTACCGGGCAGGGCGGCGAGACCCAGTACTTC. This gives the protein CASSQGLTGQGGETQYF.

In this sample, this clone turned up once. The V and J genes are TRBV15 and TRBJ2-5, with 9 bases that match TRBD1. Trimming took 4 bases from V and 5 from J; bases not matched to a gene: 11. There are 16 residues in the CDR3. Germline-derived CDR1 and CDR2 are LNHNV and YYDKDF (reference sequence). The CDR3: CATSKSTTGGRETQYF. The CDR3 DNA reads as TGTGCCACCAGCAAGAGCACCACAGGGGGCCGGGAGACCCAGTACTTC.

The J gene is TRBJ1-3, the V gene TRBV7-2; tentative D call: TRBD1 (6 bases). CDR3 length equals 15 residues. CDR1 is SGHTA and CDR2 is FQGNSA in the germline V gene. V lost 5 bases to trimming and J lost 2 bases, with 13 bases between them. The CDR3 region is CASSPRGGAGNTIYF. CDR3 in DNA: TGTGCCAGCAGCCCAAGGGGGGGAGCTGGAAACACCATATATTTT.